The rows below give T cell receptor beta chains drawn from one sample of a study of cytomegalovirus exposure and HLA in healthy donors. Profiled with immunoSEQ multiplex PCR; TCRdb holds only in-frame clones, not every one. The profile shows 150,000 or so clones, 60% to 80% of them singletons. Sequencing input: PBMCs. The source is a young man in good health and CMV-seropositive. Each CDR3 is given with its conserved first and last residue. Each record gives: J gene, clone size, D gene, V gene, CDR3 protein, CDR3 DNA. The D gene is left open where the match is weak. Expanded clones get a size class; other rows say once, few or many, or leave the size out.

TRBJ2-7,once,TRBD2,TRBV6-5,CASMGTRSYEQYF,TGTGCCAGCATGGGGACTAGGAGCTACGAGCAGTACTTC
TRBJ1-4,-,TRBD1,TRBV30,CAWSVPTGGIEKLFF,TGTGCCTGGAGTGTTCCCACAGGGGGAATTGAAAAACTGTTTTTT
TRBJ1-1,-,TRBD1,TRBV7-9,CASSSFRDRATNSAFF,TGTGCCAGCAGCTCCTTCCGGGACAGGGCTACTAACTCAGCTTTTTTT
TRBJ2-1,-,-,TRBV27,CASSSDMSSYNEQFF,TGTGCCAGCAGTTCCGACATGAGCTCCTACAATGAGCAGTTCTTC
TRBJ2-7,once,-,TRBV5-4,CASSFYAGAYEQYF,TGTGCCAGCAGCTTCTACGCAGGGGCCTACGAGCAGTACTTC
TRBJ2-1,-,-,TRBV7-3,CASSASRSVGYEQFF,TGTGCCAGCAGCGCCTCTAGGAGTGTAGGCTATGAGCAGTTCTTC
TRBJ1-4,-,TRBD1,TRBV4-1,CASSRSGTAEEKLFF,TGCGCCAGCAGCCGGTCCGGGACAGCCGAAGAAAAACTGTTTTTT
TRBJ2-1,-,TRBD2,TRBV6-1,CASRASGSGNGQFF,TGTGCCAGCAGGGCTAGCGGGAGCGGTAATGGGCAGTTCTTC
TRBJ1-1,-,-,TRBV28,CASRTVENTEAFF,TGTGCCAGCAGGACAGTAGAGAACACTGAAGCTTTCTTT
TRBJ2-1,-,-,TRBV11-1,CASSSATAEQFF,TGTGCCAGCAGCTCCGCGACTGCTGAGCAGTTCTTC
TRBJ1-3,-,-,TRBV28,CASRLQGNTIYF,TGTGCCAGCAGGCTTCAGGGAAACACCATATATTTT
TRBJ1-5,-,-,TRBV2,CASSVDGGFNQPQHF,TGTGCCAGCAGTGTAGATGGGGGGTTCAATCAGCCCCAGCATTTT
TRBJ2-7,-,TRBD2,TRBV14,CASSRTTSGRYEQYF,TGTGCCAGCAGCCGCACGACTAGCGGGAGGTACGAGCAGTACTTC
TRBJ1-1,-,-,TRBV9,CASSPGTLRGTEAFF,TGTGCCAGCAGTCCAGGGACCCTGAGGGGGACTGAAGCTTTCTTT
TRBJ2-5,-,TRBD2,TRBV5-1,CASSWGTSGAPETQYF,TGCGCCAGCAGCTGGGGGACTAGCGGGGCCCCAGAGACCCAGTACTTC
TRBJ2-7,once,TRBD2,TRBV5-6,CASSGGLALISYEQYF,TGTGCCAGCAGCGGGGGACTAGCCCTGATCTCCTACGAGCAGTACTTC
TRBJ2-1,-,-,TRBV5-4,CASSSPGGAANNEQFF,TGTGCCAGCAGCTCCCCCGGTGGGGCGGCGAACAATGAGCAGTTCTTC
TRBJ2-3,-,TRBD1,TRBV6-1,CASSALRGLGTDTQYF,TGTGCCAGCAGTGCCCTCAGGGGGCTTGGCACAGATACGCAGTATTTT
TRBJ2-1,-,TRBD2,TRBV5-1,CASSLSGRAPNEQFF,TGCGCCAGCAGCTTGAGCGGGAGGGCCCCCAATGAGCAGTTCTTC
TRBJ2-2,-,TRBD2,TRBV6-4,CASRPLAGTNTGELFF,TGTGCCAGCAGACCTCTAGCGGGAACGAACACCGGGGAGCTGTTTTTT
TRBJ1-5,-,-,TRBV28,CASSLVQGRGNQPQHF,TGTGCCAGCAGTTTGGTCCAGGGCCGTGGTAATCAGCCCCAGCATTTT
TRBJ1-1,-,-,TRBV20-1,CSAAKQEEAFF,TGCAGTGCCGCGAAACAGGAAGAAGCTTTCTTT
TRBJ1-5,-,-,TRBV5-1,CASSLVGDSNQPQHF,TGCGCCAGCAGCCTAGTCGGGGATAGCAATCAGCCCCAGCATTTT
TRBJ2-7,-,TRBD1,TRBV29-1,CSVTRTGDDQYF,TGCAGCGTGACGAGGACAGGGGACGATCAGTACTTC
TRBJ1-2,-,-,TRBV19,CASSTQQVGGGYTF,TGTGCCAGTAGTACCCAGCAGGTTGGTGGTGGCTACACCTTC
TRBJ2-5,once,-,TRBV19,CASSIAGVKETQYF,TGTGCCAGTAGTATAGCGGGAGTGAAGGAGACCCAGTACTTC
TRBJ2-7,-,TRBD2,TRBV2,CASRAWEGSPYEQYF,TGTGCCAGCAGGGCCTGGGAGGGATCCCCCTACGAGCAGTACTTC
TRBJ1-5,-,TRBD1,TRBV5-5,CASSSQGAGNQPQHF,TGTGCCAGCAGCTCTCAGGGGGCGGGCAATCAGCCCCAGCATTTT
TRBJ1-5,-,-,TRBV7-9,CASSQGANQPQHF,TGTGCCAGCAGCCAAGGGGCGAATCAGCCCCAGCATTTT
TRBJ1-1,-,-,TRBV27,CASSQEGRNTEAFF,TGTGCCAGCAGCCAGGAAGGAAGGAACACTGAAGCTTTCTTT
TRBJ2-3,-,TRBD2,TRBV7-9,CASSSPGTSGLHTDTQYF,TGTGCCAGCAGCTCCCCGGGGACTAGCGGGCTACACACAGATACGCAGTATTTT
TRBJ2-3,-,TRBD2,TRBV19,CASSMTSGRLDDTQYF,TGTGCCAGTAGTATGACTAGCGGGAGGTTAGACGATACGCAGTATTTT
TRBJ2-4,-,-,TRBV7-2,CASSSTSGENIQYF,TGTGCCAGCAGCTCTACTTCAGGGGAGAACATTCAGTACTTC
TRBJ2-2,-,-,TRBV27,CASRQNTGELFF,TGTGCCAGCAGACAGAACACCGGGGAGCTGTTTTTT
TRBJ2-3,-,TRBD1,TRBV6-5,CASRNSGTGLDTQYF,TGTGCCAGCAGGAACTCCGGGACAGGGTTAGATACGCAGTATTTT
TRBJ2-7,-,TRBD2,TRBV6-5,CASRTPGGVYEQYF,TGTGCCAGCAGAACCCCGGGGGGAGTCTACGAGCAGTACTTC
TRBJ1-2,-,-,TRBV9,CASSVGSSSYGYTF,TGTGCCAGCAGCGTTGGCTCTTCCAGCTATGGCTACACCTTC
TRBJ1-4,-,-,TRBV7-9,CASSTGGMGKLFF,TGTGCCAGCAGCACCGGGGGGATGGGAAAACTGTTTTTT
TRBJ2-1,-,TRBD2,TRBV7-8,CASSLQPGLDNEQFF,TGTGCCAGCAGCTTACAGCCGGGACTAGACAATGAGCAGTTCTTC
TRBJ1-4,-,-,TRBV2,CATGEGGPNEKLFF,TGTGCCACCGGGGAAGGCGGGCCTAATGAAAAACTGTTTTTT
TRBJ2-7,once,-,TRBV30,CAWRPAGFYEQYF,TGTGCCTGGAGGCCGGCGGGATTTTACGAGCAGTACTTC
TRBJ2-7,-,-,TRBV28,CASSSGQLYEQYF,TGTGCCAGCAGTTCCGGACAGCTCTACGAGCAGTACTTC
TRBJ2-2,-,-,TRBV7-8,CASSLVIPGELFF,TGTGCCAGCAGCTTAGTTATTCCCGGGGAGCTGTTTTTT
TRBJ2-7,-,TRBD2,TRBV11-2,CASRLALNYEQYF,TGTGCCAGCCGACTAGCGTTGAACTACGAGCAGTACTTC
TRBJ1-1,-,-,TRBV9,CASSVVGEVTEAFF,TGTGCCAGCAGCGTAGTAGGGGAGGTCACTGAAGCTTTCTTT
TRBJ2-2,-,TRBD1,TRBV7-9,CASSPRQGALSELFF,TGTGCCAGCAGCCCGAGACAGGGGGCCTTAAGCGAGCTGTTTTTT
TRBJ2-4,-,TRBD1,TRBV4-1,CASSQDRDRSKNIQYF,TGCGCCAGCAGCCAAGACAGGGACAGGTCCAAAAACATTCAGTACTTC